This record concerns one TCR beta chain sequence. This clone was seen once. The antigen it binds to is not known. Base qualities are not recorded, but no much larger clone differs from it by a single base. In total, 600 or so healthy bone marrow donors made up the cohort. All cohort members were sampled while nominally healthy, although unrecorded immune exposures were likely present. The donor was CMV seropositive and belonged to the group of over 250 seropositive cohort members. Each donor provided a peripheral blood sample, and peripheral blood mononuclear cells were used for TCR beta sequencing. The Qiagen DNeasy Blood Extraction Kit was used to extract genomic DNA from the blood cell samples. The V end gives up 2 bases and the J end 6 bases, leaving 9 bases in the junction not matched to a gene. In the germline V gene, CDR1 corresponds to SGHTA and CDR2 to FQGNSA. The CDR3 contains 16 residues, cysteine and phenylalanine counted. Here the CDR3 DNA is all that survives: 48 bases in frame from base 1.

The data are from a study of cytomegalovirus exposure and HLA in healthy donors (dated 2017 in TCRdb). Regarding the study in general: An earlier analysis of a few hundred of the donors reported about 260 Gb of sequence data and 100 million to 120 million unique TCR beta sequences obtained from some 170 million T cells. On average, over 200,000 unique TCR beta nucleotide sequences were sequenced per donor among several hundred genotyped donors of the cohort, with around 19% of those sequences being non-productive. The study aimed to test whether signatures of past pathogen exposure could be identified by cataloging public T cell receptors. In the later analysis, no new phenotypic data were used to find candidate immune exposures; instead, reliance was placed on TCR beta sequences and their occurrence across donors. A later genetic analysis took genome-wide SNP genotypes for about three fifths of the 666 donors and used that subset as a discovery cohort. Of the roughly 400 genotyped donors, over 80% were placed in the genetic ancestry cluster associated with self-reported Caucasian donors. Four to six DR-DQ haplotypes were handled as single units for association and clustering, since linkage in the cohort was strong. To predict cytomegalovirus infection status, the study combined high-throughput TCR immunosequencing, statistical association of individual TCRs with disease status, and machine learning. Donor age, sex, ethnicity and CMV serostatus were compiled alongside the repertoire data. Besides the first cohort of hundreds of subjects, a separate validation cohort made up of around 120 different subjects was used. Every discovery cohort repertoire had been produced on one sequencing platform. HLA typing covered class I and class II loci at four-digit resolution. In a later analysis, previously published TCR beta repertoires from fewer than 750 donors were re-analyzed and high-resolution HLA genotyping was added so that TCR occurrence patterns could be studied. In an earlier analysis of about 590 of the donors, high-throughput TCR beta sequencing was used to judge whether each TCR beta V gene segment behaved as functional or pseudogenic. Typing coverage varied by locus: roughly 629-640 donors for A, B, C, DRB1 and DQB1; 522 for DQA1; nearly 610 for DPA1; 450 to 480 for DPB1. The study used immunosequencing to profile the T cell repertoires of around 600 subjects and linked those repertoires to cytomegalovirus serostatus. Approximately 310 gigabases of sequencing data and 78 million or so unique TCR sequences were included in an early release covering roughly 600 HLA-typed donors. General conclusions and limits of the study: The cohort was sequenced for TCR beta chains only, and without alpha or paired-chain data the features that could be detected were limited. In a later analysis, HLA-associated TCR beta chains were found to be more clonally expanded and to have lower generation probabilities than equally common non-associated chains. In an earlier analysis of fewer than 750 of the donors, most TCR beta V segments were observed in productive rearrangements about 87% or about 30% of the time, broadly matching IMGT annotations. A further reported finding was that TCR beta sequences accurately predicted the HLA-A and HLA-B alleles for most subjects in the first cohort. According to the authors, the approach could potentially be generalized to other disease states and immunological phenotypes. Immune exposure information for the cohort was limited to CMV serostatus. In both the original and validation cohorts, the classifier was reported to diagnose cytomegalovirus status with high specificity and sensitivity. Sequencing depth was assumed to be roughly uniform across donors in the presence/absence analyses, though that assumption may not hold. A total of roughly 160 TCR beta chains were listed by the study as associated with cytomegalovirus. Because counts were too low, some 17 rarely observed V segments, including chromosome 9 orphons, were left out of the earlier analysis of approximately 500 of the donors. The 87-base-pair reads could not distinguish some IMGT-functional V segments, including TRBV6-2 and TRBV6-3, so those segments were excluded. Most TCR sequences were seen in very few donors, while some public TCRs were found in many individuals. According to a later analysis, TCR association rates differed among HLA loci, with DRB1 alleles showing the most associated TCRs and HLA-C alleles showing the fewest. A later genetic analysis associated a missense DCLRE1C variant with V-gene and J-gene trimming of TCR beta chains, and an independent cohort replicated the association. Specific HLA alleles were associated with around 18,000 TCR beta sequences at a false discovery rate of 0.05 in a later analysis. A few of the identified cytomegalovirus-associated TCR beta chains were confirmed in vitro to be specific for cytomegalovirus antigens. Most CMV-associated TCR beta chains appeared to be HLA-restricted in a later analysis, and the HLA associations seemed to be driven largely by CMV exposure. According to a later analysis, parvovirus B19, influenza, CMV and Epstein-Barr virus appeared linked to several top co-occurrence clusters. Correlated functional status among segregating V segments might reflect linkage disequilibrium, but an unknown experimental factor could not be ruled out. A cluster of highly shared sequence variants was judged likely to be a technical artifact of the sequencing pipeline. Because HLA typing was missing for some donors at each locus, association tests included only the typed subset. According to a later genetic analysis, donors in an Asian-associated ancestry cluster had fewer N-insertions in productive TCRs than the roughly 700-donor mean. When HLA alleles, especially DR and DQ, strongly co-occurred, TCR associations were difficult to assign to individual alleles.

Library creation used the immunoSEQ multiplex PCR assay. For the multiplex PCR, a mixture combining 60 forward primers for TCR Vbeta segments and 13 reverse primers for TCR Jbeta segments was used. A multiplex PCR assay on genomic DNA amplified the CDR3 region of rearranged TCR beta genes. The Illumina HiSeq System was used to sequence the amplified TCR beta libraries as 87-base-pair reads. In the source study's methods: Across the 600 to 700 repertoires, a later analysis counted tens of millions of unique TCR beta chains, 8.5 million to 12 million of which were shared by at least two donors. Raw reads were error-corrected and collapsed into unique sequences with a nearest-neighbor algorithm that merged closely related sequences to remove PCR and sequencing errors. V, D and J gene segments were assigned by aligning CDR3 sequences to IMGT reference sequences. For a sequence to be retained, at least a six-nucleotide match to both a V gene segment and a J gene segment was required. Rearrangements were classified as productive when the CDR3 lacked stop codons and remained in frame with V and J, and all other rearrangements were classified as non-productive. CDR3 was defined by IMGT convention, running from the second conserved V-encoded cysteine to the conserved J-encoded phenylalanine. In an earlier analysis of 500 to 650 of the donors, sequences lacking an unambiguous match to a single V gene segment were excluded. An earlier analysis of 587 of the donors classified V segments as functional when productive rearrangements were above 56.7% and as segregating when the standard deviation between donors was above 5%. To diagnose cytomegalovirus status from the catalog of TCR beta chain sequences, a statistical classification framework was built. In a later analysis, TCR nucleotide sequences were compared against IMGT/GENE-DB human TR gene sequences so that V and J genes could be assigned. The TCRdist pipeline was used in a later analysis to assign CDR3 sequences and most-parsimonious VDJ recombination scenarios. In a later analysis, each TCR beta chain was defined by its CDR3 amino acid sequence together with its V-gene family, and reads without a unique V-gene family were excluded. A later analysis removed several hundred highly shared, low-generation-probability nucleotide sequences to deal with suspected cross-contamination and a sequencing artifact. A later analysis calculated a clonal expansion index for each public chain from normalized within-repertoire ranks of inferred template counts. In a later analysis, generation probabilities were computed using a VDJ recombination model fitted to out-of-frame rearrangements, and the results were checked against IGoR. A later analysis scored TCR-TCR, TCR-HLA and TCR-CMV co-occurrence with hypergeometric tests, applying a repertoire-size bias correction to TCR pairs. False discovery rates were estimated in a later analysis by permuting HLA or CMV assignments 20 times. In a later analysis, co-occurring TCRs were grouped using DBSCAN, with TCRdist sequence similarity added in when clustering inside HLA-allele-positive subsets. Repertoires with fewer than 30,000 or more than 120,000 public chains, plus five repertoires with anomalous nucleotide sharing, were excluded from co-occurrence clustering. TCRdb's version of the immuneACCESS table is confined to in-frame rearrangements and falls short of the full clone set. An unresolved V gene accounts for under half of the shortfall where checked; the remainder is of unknown origin. That table supplies the V and J calls and clone size; D and trimming were determined from the DNA. The sample table shows approximately 300,000 clones, and about 83% are seen once. Roughly 2% of the sample goes to the ten largest clones.

The receptor was isolated from a woman between 35 and 50 years old in good health and CMV-seropositive. This chain is built from TRBV7-2 and TRBJ2-7, and TRBD2 aligns with 11 junction nucleotides. Sequencing input: PBMCs. The CDR3 reads as follows: CASSLSRSGRASEQYF. The DNA sequence reads TGTGCCAGCAGCTTATCGCGTAGCGGGAGGGCCTCCGAGCAGTACTTC.